This section outlines one T cell receptor beta chain sequence together with its context. Its cognate antigen is unknown. The data belong to a study of cytomegalovirus exposure and HLA in healthy donors. Study overall: Within an early data release were tens of millions of unique TCRs drawn from HLA-typed donors.

Study observations and caveats: With later analysis, a missense DCLRE1C variant became linked to TCR beta V- and J-gene trimming.

Germline values: CDR1 DFQATT, CDR2 SNEGSKA (reference sequence). This CDR3 is built from 11 residues. The PCR made use of 60 Vbeta and 13 Jbeta primers. Clones were read by immunoSEQ multiplex PCR, and TCRdb kept only the in-frame ones, dropping some. Among roughly 80,000 clones, roughly 76% were seen once, and the ten largest hold about 12%. This sequence originates from a male donor in good health and CMV-seropositive. The genes are TRBV20-1 and TRBJ1-2; 7 bases align to TRBD1. Sequenced material: PBMCs. As DNA, the CDR3 is TGCAGCGGGGGACAGACGACGGGCTACACCTTC. It codes for CSGGQTTGYTF.